The 26 T cell receptor beta chains below all came from one sample that was sequenced in a study of blood T cell repertoires in COVID-19. The protocol was immunoSEQ multiplex PCR, while the TCRdb copy is restricted to in-frame clones and leaves out a portion. Of about 130,000 clones listed, 70% to 90% were seen once; the top ten hold 3.5% to 4.5%. The sample taken for sequencing was peripheral blood. These receptors originate from a woman between 55 and 75 years old with acute or convalescent COVID-19.

The chain recombines TRBV5-1 with TRBJ2-1, with TRBD2 matching 8 bases. The CDR3 extends over 18 amino acids. The V and J ends lost 1 base and 6 bases, in that order; junction bases with no gene match: 15. Germline CDR1 and CDR2: SGHRS and YFSETQ. The CDR3 spells CASSLRASGSLKGNEQFF. CDR3 in DNA: TGCGCCAGCAGCTTGAGGGCCAGCGGGAGTCTGAAAGGCAATGAGCAGTTCTTC.

This clone has just one count. This chain joins TRBV6-5 and TRBJ1-5; 8 positions agree with TRBD1. The V gene's germline CDR1 is MNHEY and CDR2 SVGAGI. V lost 1 base to trimming and J lost 2 bases; unmatched junction nucleotides: 4. This CDR3 comprises 16 residues. The CDR3 nucleotides read TGTGCCAGCAGTTACTTTACAGGGGGAGGCAATCAGCCCCAGCATTTT. Its protein is CASSYFTGGGNQPQHF.

This chain links TRBV18 with TRBJ2-5; 10 bases match TRBD1. Germline CDR1 reads KGHSH; CDR2 reads LQKENI. The CDR3 has 16 amino acids. The V gene end was trimmed by 3 bases and the J gene end by 4 bases; junction bases not matched to a gene: 8. The CDR3 here is CASSPRPGQGLETQYF. The CDR3 DNA reads TGTGCCAGCTCACCCCGACCGGGACAGGGGTTAGAGACCCAGTACTTC.

This clone has more than one count but fewer than ten. The chain carries TRBV24-1 and TRBJ1-2; TRBD1 matches at 8 bases. This CDR3 region has 17 residues. CDR1 and CDR2 (germline): KGHDR, SFDVKD. V lost 4 bases, J lost 8 bases, and 17 bases stayed unmatched. The DNA for the CDR3 is TGTGCCACCAGTGAATACTCGGTGGGACAGGCCTTTTACGGCTACACCTTC. It is translated as CATSEYSVGQAFYGYTF.

This chain connects TRBV5-1 to TRBJ1-4, with TRBD1 as a possible D gene (6 bases). CDR1 SGHRS and CDR2 YFSETQ come from the germline V gene. V was cut by 5 bases and J by 3 bases, with 17 bases left in between. The CDR3 sequence is 16 residues long. The CDR3 region is CASRQQGGAPNEKLFF. For the CDR3, the DNA is TGCGCCAGCAGACAACAGGGTGGTGCCCCTAATGAAAAACTGTTTTTT.

The chain has TRBV7-9 and TRBJ1-2; 7 nucleotides match TRBD1. After removal of 1 base from V and 8 bases from J, the junction contained 10 bases not matched to a gene. Germline V lookup: CDR1 SEHNR, CDR2 FQNEAQ (reference sequence). The CDR3 totals 15 residues. The CDR3 DNA follows: TGTGCCAGCAGCTTAGATTTAGGGACAGCGGGCGGCTACACCTTC. Translation gives CASSLDLGTAGGYTF.

V is TRBV30 and J is TRBJ2-7; possible D gene TRBD1, 6 bases. There are 14 residues in the CDR3. Trimming took off 4 bases at V and 3 bases at J, with 16 bases between the two ends. Germline CDR1 and CDR2: GTSNPN and SVGIG (reference sequence). CDR3 residues: CAWKQQGLLYEQYF. For the CDR3, the DNA is TGTGCCTGGAAACAACAGGGCCTCCTCTACGAGCAGTACTTC.

V is TRBV30 and J is TRBJ1-5; 8 positions match TRBD1. The CDR3 has 15 amino acids. Germline V gene data show CDR1 as GTSNPN and CDR2 as SVGIG (reference sequence). V was clipped by 2 bases and J by 5 bases; unmatched bases: 8. For the CDR3, the DNA is TGTGCCTGGAGTCTATCCGGACAGGGAGATCAGCCCCAGCATTTT. Translated, it gives CAWSLSGQGDQPQHF. The complete variable domain, with remaining parts taken from reference TRBV30 and TRBJ1-5, reads SQTIHQWPATLVQPVGSPLSLECTVEGTSNPNLYWYRQAAGRGLQLLFYSVGIGQISSEVPQNLSASRPQDRQFILSSKKLLLSDSGFYLCAWSLSGQGDQPQHFGDGTRLSIL.

The rearrangement joins TRBV28 to TRBJ1-2; D might be TRBD1 (6 bases). V lost 5 bases, J lost 1 base, and 14 bases lay in between. Germline CDR1 is MDHEN and CDR2 is SYDVKM. The CDR3 consists of 15 residues. CDR3 sequence (DNA): TGTGCCAGCAGTACAGAGGGACACCGTAACTATGGCTACACCTTC. Translation: CASSTEGHRNYGYTF.

The genes are TRBV5-8 and TRBJ1-2; 8 nucleotides agree with TRBD1. The CDR3 extends over 13 amino acids. Germline trimming cut 4 bases from V and 5 bases from J; bases unmatched to any gene: 4. The germline V gene has CDR1 SGHTS and CDR2 YDEGEE. The CDR3 loop is CASSRTGPYGYTF. CDR3 DNA: TGTGCCAGCAGCCGGACAGGGCCTTATGGCTACACCTTC.

The CDR3 coding sequence is TGTGCCAGCAGCTTAGTAGGGAGCAATTCACCCCTCCACTTT. Translation gives CASSLVGSNSPLHF. The chain employs TRBV7-3 and TRBJ1-6, with unresolved D. The V and J ends lost 2 bases and 7 bases respectively, with 9 bases between them. Germline-derived CDR1 and CDR2 are SGHTA and FQGTGA. This CDR3 has 14 amino acids. The whole variable domain, remainder taken from reference TRBV7-3 and TRBJ1-6, is GAGVSQTPSNKVTEKGKYVELRCDPISGHTALYWYRQSLGQGPEFLIYFQGTGAADDSGLPNDRFFAVRPEGSVSTLKIQRTERGDSAVYLCASSLVGSNSPLHFGNGTRLTVT.

The chain has TRBV7-9 and TRBJ1-5; 9 bases match TRBD1. J lost 5 bases, V lost 5 bases, and 10 bases had no gene match. There are 16 residues in the CDR3. The germline CDR1 and CDR2 sequences are SEHNR and FQNEAQ (reference sequence). CDR3 region: CASSAGQGLLDQPQHF. CDR3 DNA sequence: TGTGCCAGCAGCGCGGGACAGGGACTGTTGGATCAGCCCCAGCATTTT. The complete variable domain, with remaining parts taken from reference TRBV7-9 and TRBJ1-5, reads DTGVSQNPRHKITKRGQNVTFRCDPISEHNRLYWYRQTLGQGPEFLTYFQNEAQLEKSRLLSDRFSAERPKGSFSTLEIQRTEQGDSAMYLCASSAGQGLLDQPQHFGDGTRLSIL.

J is TRBJ1-1 and V is TRBV11-2, with unresolved D. V was pared by 0 bases and J by 6 bases, with 17 bases between. The germline V gene encodes CDR1 SGHAT and CDR2 FQNNGV. CDR3 length: 16 residues. CDR3 sequence (DNA): TGTGCCAGCAGCTTAGATCTGAGGCTATCATCACCTGAAGCTTTCTTT. Translating gives CASSLDLRLSSPEAFF.

This rearrangement joins TRBV5-1 to TRBJ1-4, with TRBD1 as a possible D gene (5 bases). Germline V gene data show CDR1 as SGHRS and CDR2 as YFSETQ. CDR3 length equals 15 residues. V was trimmed by 2 bases and J by 4 bases, leaving 12 bases between them. The CDR3 loop is CASSFTPGLNEKLFF. CDR3 sequence (DNA): TGCGCCAGCAGCTTCACTCCAGGGCTTAATGAAAAACTGTTTTTT.

This clone was found once. The chain links TRBV9 to TRBJ1-3; no reliable D call. The CDR3 consists of 15 residues. Looked up from germline, CDR1 is SGDLS and CDR2 is YYNGEE. Trimming took off 3 bases at V and 4 bases at J, with 14 bases between the two ends. The CDR3 region has the DNA TGTGCCAGCAGCGGGCAACCCTGGGCCGGAAACACCATATATTTT. Translation gives CASSGQPWAGNTIYF.

The chain links TRBV7-2 to TRBJ1-3, with 7 bases identical to TRBD1. Per the germline V gene, CDR1 is SGHTA and CDR2 is FQGNSA. Unmatched junction bases numbered 2, after V lost 1 base and J lost 2 bases. The CDR3 runs 15 residues. CDR3 amino acids: CASSLGTGAGNTIYF. The CDR3 DNA reads TGTGCCAGCAGCTTAGGAACAGGGGCTGGAAACACCATATATTTT.

V gene TRBV7-9 combines with J gene TRBJ1-2; D is perhaps TRBD1 (5 bases). The germline V and J ends were trimmed by 5 bases and 1 base, with 14 bases remaining between them. The CDR3 is made up of 15 amino acids. Germline CDR1 is SEHNR and CDR2 is FQNEAQ (reference sequence). The CDR3 bases are TGTGCCAGCAGCACGGGGGACTTCCTTAACTATGGCTACACCTTC. Translating gives CASSTGDFLNYGYTF.

The chain combines TRBV7-2 with TRBJ2-1; the match to TRBD2 covers 9 bases. CDR1 is SGHTA, CDR2 FQGNSA, per germline. V shed 2 bases and J 5 bases; nucleotides not matched to a gene: 7. This CDR3 is built from 16 residues. CDR3 sequence (DNA): TGTGCCAGCAGCTTAATTTCTAGCGGGGACGACAATGAGCAGTTCTTC. Its translation is CASSLISSGDDNEQFF.

This clone was recorded only once. The chain joins TRBV28 to TRBJ2-2; D may be TRBD1 (6 bases). Germline assignment: CDR1 MDHEN and CDR2 SYDVKM. The CDR3 is 15 amino acids. V lost 6 bases and J lost 5, with 16 bases in between. The CDR3 DNA follows: TGTGCCAGCAGCATACAGGGCGTCCGTACCGGGGAGCTGTTTTTT. Its translation: CASSIQGVRTGELFF.

V is TRBV28 and J is TRBJ1-2; perhaps TRBD1 as D (5 bases). The CDR3 covers 15 residues. Germline CDR1 is MDHEN and CDR2 is SYDVKM. V was trimmed by 2 bases and J by 0 bases, leaving 10 bases between them. The CDR3 loop reads CASSLGRGTNYGYTF. The DNA for the CDR3 is TGTGCCAGCAGTTTAGGGCGGGGGACTAACTATGGCTACACCTTC.

This chain joins TRBV19 and TRBJ1-3; 7 bases align to TRBD1. Germline CDR1 reads LNHDA; CDR2 reads SQIVND (reference sequence). This CDR3 is 17 amino acids long. V shed 7 bases, J shed 0 bases, and the junction held 12 bases outside the gene matches. CDR3 loop: CASNGHRGTFSGNTIYF. In DNA, the CDR3 is TGTGCCAGTAACGGCCACAGGGGAACTTTCTCTGGAAACACCATATATTTT. The full variable domain, in which reference TRBV19 and TRBJ1-3 provide the parts outside the CDR3, is DGGITQSPKYLFRKEGQNVTLSCEQNLNHDAMYWYRQDPGQGLRLIYYSQIVNDFQKGDIAEGYSVSREKKESFPLTVTSAQKNPTAFYLCASNGHRGTFSGNTIYFGEGSWLTVV.

The J gene is TRBJ2-1, the V gene TRBV15, with 8 bases lining up with TRBD2. The CDR3 contains 15 residues. Trimming took 4 bases from V and 7 from J; bases not matched to a gene: 9. CDR1 is LNHNV and CDR2 is YYDKDF in the germline V gene (reference sequence). The CDR3: CATSTGRAAGNEQFF. The CDR3 DNA reads as TGTGCCACCAGCACCGGGAGGGCCGCTGGGAATGAGCAGTTCTTC.

This chain joins TRBV21-1 and TRBJ2-1; the table's D call TRBD1 went unverified against the DNA. TRBV21-1 is described as a pseudogene. The CDR3 runs to 16 residues. For the CDR3, the DNA is TGTGCCAGCAGCCTACAGGGGGAGGGGACTAACAATGAGCAGTTCTTC. It specifies CASSLQGEGTNNEQFF.

V and J are TRBV5-1 and TRBJ2-1; D may be TRBD1 (5 bases). Germline assignment: CDR1 SGHRS and CDR2 YFSETQ. Trimming shortened V by 4 bases and J by 3 bases, and 17 bases separated the two germline ends. The CDR3 extends over 16 amino acids. The CDR3 here is CASSPRKGVDYNEQFF. CDR3 nucleotide sequence: TGCGCCAGCAGCCCGCGAAAAGGGGTTGACTACAATGAGCAGTTCTTC.

The chain combines TRBV11-3 with TRBJ1-3, with a tentative D call TRBD1 (5 bases). From germline, CDR1 is SGHNT and CDR2 YENEEA. V dropped 2 bases and J dropped 8 bases, with 10 bases sitting between them. This CDR3 spans 13 amino acids. The CDR3 region has the DNA TGTGCCAGCAGCTTAACGCAGGGCCACACCATATATTTT. It yields the protein CASSLTQGHTIYF.

The rearrangement uses TRBV27 and TRBJ2-3; 7 bases match TRBD1. The CDR3 length is 16 residues. V lost 5 bases and J lost 2; bases outside the gene matches: 10. Germline V gene lookup returns CDR1 MNHEY and CDR2 SMNVEV (reference sequence). In nucleotides, the CDR3 is TGTGCCAGCAGTCGGTACAGGGGTGGTATCACAGATACGCAGTATTTT. It encodes CASSRYRGGITDTQYF.